This T cell receptor beta chain was identified in a study of T cells after posttransplantation cyclophosphamide. Libraries were prepared by immunoSEQ multiplex PCR; TCRdb keeps only in-frame clonotypes and omits some of them. The sample lists 31,000 or so clones; 91% were seen once. The naive gate required viable CD3+CD4+ or CD3+CD8+ cells with CCR7+CD45RA+CD45RO-CD95-CD27+CD28+ phenotype. On the day of bone marrow donation, the related graft donor provided peripheral blood. This clonotype was sampled from a man aged 30-40 years in good health and a related stem cell transplant donor. The specimen sequenced was naive CD4+ T cells sorted from blood.

CDR3 DNA sequence: TGTGCCAGCAGCAAAGCGGCGTTCCAGGGGGCCCCCCCTGGGAATTCACCCCTCCACTTT. Translating it yields CASSKAAFQGAPPGNSPLHF. The V call is TRBV21-1, the J call TRBJ1-6; TRBD1, as called in the table, went unchecked against the DNA. TRBV21-1 is assigned pseudogene status. CDR3 length equals 20 residues.